The rows below give T cell receptor beta chains drawn from one sample of a study of identical twins. MiXCR, run by TCRdb on the 5' RACE reads, gives a single entry per CDR3 protein. The sample has 450,000 or so distinct CDR3 sequences; 12% to 15% are singletons. These data are also associated with another study on yellow fever vaccine responses in identical twins.

Sequenced sample: CD4+ T cells sorted from blood. Receptors originate from a woman younger than 35 in good health. Each CDR3 is given with its conserved first and last residue. Each record gives: J gene, V gene, D gene, clone size, CDR3 protein, CDR3 DNA. A D gene is named only where the DNA matches it firmly. The size entry is marked missing in some rows and otherwise reads once, few, many or a size class.

>TRBJ1-4|TRBV12-3/TRBV12-4|.|few
CASRYRETNEKLFF
TGTGCCAGCAGATACAGGGAGACTAATGAAAAACTGTTTTTT
>TRBJ1-1|TRBV5-1|TRBD1|few
CASSLDFVRQGNTEAFF
TGCGCCAGCAGCTTGGATTTCGTGAGACAGGGGAACACTGAAGCTTTCTTT
>TRBJ2-7|TRBV15|.|few
CATSRSLGQGYEQYF
TGTGCCACCAGCAGGAGCTTGGGGCAGGGTTACGAGCAGTACTTC
>TRBJ1-5|TRBV12-3/TRBV12-4|TRBD1|.
CASSPTGVGQPQHF
TGTGCCAGCAGTCCGACAGGGGTGGGTCAGCCCCAGCATTTT
>TRBJ2-1|TRBV5-1|.|.
CASSSQGAGSSYNEQFF
TGCGCCAGCAGCTCGCAGGGCGCGGGTAGCTCCTACAATGAGCAGTTCTTC
>TRBJ2-4|TRBV5-1|.|.
CASSPGDMKGKNIQYF
TGCGCCAGCAGCCCGGGGGACATGAAGGGCAAAAACATTCAGTACTTC
>TRBJ2-7|TRBV20-1|TRBD2|many
CSADGLAGPSSYEQYF
TGCAGTGCAGACGGACTAGCGGGACCTAGCTCCTACGAGCAGTACTTC
>TRBJ2-5|TRBV5-1|TRBD1|.
CASSLQGGQESPQYF
TGCGCCAGCAGCTTGCAGGGCGGACAGGAGAGTCCCCAGTACTTC
>TRBJ2-1|TRBV12-3/TRBV12-4|.|.
CASSKGLLSLDNEQFF
TGTGCCAGCAGCAAGGGACTTCTCTCGCTCGACAATGAGCAGTTCTTC
>TRBJ2-7|TRBV4-3|TRBD2|.
CASSQVGTSGRIRSYEQYF
TGCGCCAGCAGCCAGGTCGGGACTAGCGGGAGAATAAGGTCCTACGAGCAGTACTTC
>TRBJ2-5|TRBV5-4|TRBD2|.
CASSLLAGGHQETQYF
TGTGCCAGCAGCTTGCTAGCGGGGGGGCATCAAGAGACCCAGTACTTC
>TRBJ2-7|TRBV6-2/TRBV6-3|TRBD1|.
CASSATGGTYEQYF
TGTGCCAGCAGTGCGACAGGGGGGACCTACGAGCAGTACTTC
>TRBJ2-7|TRBV27|TRBD1|many
CASTDRDTYEQYF
TGTGCCAGCACGGACAGGGATACCTACGAGCAGTACTTC
>TRBJ2-3|TRBV6-1|.|few
CASSRGLTPGLPDTQYF
TGTGCCAGCAGTCGAGGGCTAACACCGGGACTCCCCGATACGCAGTATTTT
>TRBJ2-7|TRBV10-3|.|.
CAIQRDMGEQYF
TGTGCCATCCAGAGGGATATGGGCGAGCAGTACTTC
>TRBJ2-5|TRBV15|.|few
CATSSGMDWFQETQYF
TGTGCCACCAGCAGTGGCATGGACTGGTTCCAAGAGACCCAGTACTTC
>TRBJ1-2|TRBV12-3/TRBV12-4|.|.
CASSFRQPYGYTF
TGTGCCAGCAGTTTCCGACAGCCCTATGGCTACACCTTC